This TCR beta chain was obtained from a study of blood T cells in healthy people across ages. Whole-study findings and limits: Across the age range, TCR beta diversity per million T cells fell in a roughly linear way. From one million sequenced T cells, diversity estimates were lower bounds.

Regarding this clonotype: Its matching antigen is unknown. One junction end disagrees with the germline gene, perhaps due to a read error.

Germline CDR1 is SQVTM and CDR2 is ANQGSEA. This CDR3 has 13 amino acids. Together with a sample-barcoded 5' primer, a J-beta primer mix was included in a second PCR lasting about 6 to 11 cycles. Every cDNA molecule carried a tag from a template-switch adaptor bearing 12 random nucleotides. TCRdb itself ran the 5' RACE reads through MiXCR, one entry per CDR3 protein. Seen here are 1.5 million to 2 million distinct CDR3 sequences, around half observed once, and the top ten hold over 2%. Isolation of PBMCs gave at least 6.5 million cells per sample. The sample was blood. The TCR sequence derives from a woman aged 40 to 50 in good health. The chain is built from TRBV29-1 and TRBJ2-1; perhaps D is TRBD1 or TRBD2 (5 bases each). CDR3 coding DNA: TGCAGCATTGATATCCTGAAGTGGGGGGAGCAGTTCTTC. Translated: CSIDILKWGEQFF.